The 23 T cell receptor beta chains presented below share a single source sample, sequenced in a study of blood T cells in healthy people across ages. A second roughly 6 to 12 cycle PCR used barcoded and J-beta primers. Via MiXCR, TCRdb re-called the 5' RACE reads, giving one row per CDR3 protein. The table has approximately 850,000 distinct CDR3 sequences, 44% seen once; the top ten hold approximately 19%. The sequenced sample was blood. The receptor source for this set is a man between 60 and 75 years old in good health.

V is TRBV29-1 and J is TRBJ1-2; tentative D call: TRBD1 (5 bases). Germline lookup yields CDR1 SQVTM and CDR2 ANQGSEA. The CDR3 is 13 residues long. The ends were cut back, 4 bases at V and 8 bases at J, with 17 bases in the middle. In DNA, the CDR3 is TGCAGCGTTGCACAGGCTGCCGGTGGAGGCTACACCTTC. It codes for CSVAQAAGGGYTF. The variable domain in full, with the rest retrieved from reference TRBV29-1 and TRBJ1-2, is SAVISQKPSRDICQRGTSLTIQCQVDSQVTMMFWYRQQPGQSLTLIATANQGSEATYESGFVIDKFPISRPNLTFSTLTVSNMSPEDSSIYLCSVAQAAGGGYTFGSGTRLTVV.

The chain uses TRBV15 and TRBJ2-7; a weak D match, TRBD2 (6 bases). The germline gives CDR1 LNHNV, CDR2 YYDKDF (reference sequence). Between the trimmed V and J ends, which lost 0 bases and 7 bases, there was a span of 16 bases. There are 15 residues in the CDR3. CDR3 in DNA: TGTGCCACCAGCAGAGAAGGCGGAGGACTACGGGAGCAGTACTTC. This codes for CATSREGGGLREQYF.

This sequence joins TRBV6-5 and TRBJ2-1; 7 bases agree with TRBD2. CDR3 length: 14 residues. CDR1 and CDR2 (germline): MNHEY, SVGAGI. V lost 11 bases and J lost 3; bases outside the gene matches: 10. The CDR3 is CACRGGGYYNEQFF. CDR3 coding DNA: TGTGCCTGCCGTGGCGGGGGATACTACAATGAGCAGTTCTTC.

Only a few counts were recorded for this clonotype. The chain combines TRBV20-1 with TRBJ2-1; D call uncertain. V was clipped by 3 bases and J by 0 bases, with 15 bases between them. The CDR3 consists of 16 residues. CDR1 is DFQATT, CDR2 SNEGSKA, per germline (reference sequence). For the CDR3, the DNA is TGCAGTGCTAGCCCCATGGACCAAAGCTCCTACAATGAGCAGTTCTTC. It is translated as CSASPMDQSSYNEQFF.

The chain employs TRBV5-6 and TRBJ2-1, with 7 bases identical to TRBD1. The CDR3 runs to 15 residues. The germline V gene has CDR1 SGHDT and CDR2 YYEEEE. V shed 4 bases, J shed 6 bases, and the junction held 10 bases outside the gene matches. CDR3: CASSVDRTSGNEQFF. CDR3 DNA sequence: TGTGCCAGCAGCGTGGACAGGACCTCTGGCAATGAGCAGTTCTTC.

This rearrangement joins TRBV29-1 to TRBJ1-1, with D hard to call. The germline V and J ends were trimmed by 6 bases and 7 bases, with 18 bases remaining between them. Germline V gene data show CDR1 as SQVTM and CDR2 as ANQGSEA. This CDR3 region has 13 residues. The CDR3 bases are TGCAGCGTGGACGGCTTGGGGAAGCTTGAAGCTTTCTTT. Translation gives CSVDGLGKLEAFF.

In its sample, this clonotype was seen once. This chain uses TRBV29-1 with TRBJ2-7, with D possibly called TRBD1 or TRBD2 (6 bases each). The CDR3 spans 15 residues. Between the trimmed V and J ends, which lost 4 bases and 7 bases, there was a span of 23 bases. Germline CDR1 and CDR2: SQVTM and ANQGSEA. The CDR3 sequence is CSVVPSGAIYNEQYF. The DNA for the CDR3 is TGCAGCGTTGTCCCCTCGGGGGCGATATACAATGAGCAGTACTTC.

V and J are TRBV12-3 or TRBV12-4 and TRBJ1-1, with D maybe TRBD1 (5 bases). V lost 7 bases to trimming and J lost 5 bases, with 17 bases between them. The CDR3 extends over 14 amino acids. The DNA for the CDR3 is TGTGCCAGCACCATGGGGGGAGGCTTAACTGAAGCTTTCTTT. This gives the protein CASTMGGGLTEAFF.

V usage is TRBV3-1 and J usage is TRBJ2-6; 8 bases are a match to TRBD2. The CDR3 contains 20 residues. Looked up from germline, CDR1 is LGHDT and CDR2 is YNNKEL (reference sequence). The trim removed 4 bases at V and 0 bases at J, leaving 14 bases unmatched. For the CDR3, the DNA is TGTGCCAGCAGCCGGGGGGCAGTAGCGGGGAGTTACTCTGGGGCCAACGTCCTGACTTTC. This sequence encodes CASSRGAVAGSYSGANVLTF.

A remark on this clonotype: Since no conserved phenylalanine or tryptophan closes the CDR3, a read error is the likely cause. V and J are TRBV5-1 and TRBJ2-7, with 9 bases fitting TRBD1. The germline gives CDR1 SGHRS, CDR2 YFSETQ. V lost 4 bases to trimming and J lost 0 bases; unmatched junction nucleotides: 5. This CDR3 has 15 residues. The CDR3 sequence is CASSQGQGYSYEQYI. CDR3 nucleotide sequence: TGCGCCAGCAGCCAGGGACAGGGCTACTCCTACGAGCAGTACATC.

Turning to this clonotype: The junction departs from germline at one end; a sequencing error may be responsible. The chain has TRBV20-1 and TRBJ2-4, with D possibly TRBD2 on 5 matching bases. Looked up from germline, CDR1 is DFQATT and CDR2 is SNEGSKA (reference sequence). This CDR3 spans 15 amino acids. CDR3 DNA sequence: TGCAGTGCTAGAGGCCTTACTCTAGCCAAAAACACTCAGTACTTC. Translated: CSARGLTLAKNTQYF.

V gene TRBV6-2 or TRBV6-3 combines with J gene TRBJ2-7; 8 nucleotides agree with TRBD1. V lost 6 bases and J lost 3; bases outside the gene matches: 1. The CDR3 runs 12 residues. CDR1 and CDR2 (germline): MNHEY, SVGEGT. Here the CDR3 reads CASRDRVYEQYF. The CDR3 bases are TGTGCCAGCAGGGACAGGGTCTACGAGCAGTACTTC.

The chain couples TRBV5-6 to TRBJ2-2, with 8 bases matching TRBD1. V dropped 0 bases and J dropped 7; count of bases not matched to a gene: 8. This CDR3 spans 16 amino acids. Germline V lookup: CDR1 SGHDT, CDR2 YYEEEE. The CDR3 DNA is TGTGCCAGCAGCTTGGGGACAGGGACGATCGGCGGGGAGCTGTTTTTT. Encoded protein: CASSLGTGTIGGELFF.

In this sample, this clonotype turned up many times. This sequence joins TRBV15 and TRBJ2-7; D is uncertain. Germline CDR1 LNHNV, CDR2 YYDKDF (reference sequence). The V end was cut by 0 bases, the J end by 4 bases, with 13 bases between. The CDR3 totals 15 residues. CDR3 residues: CATSRELAVQYEQYF. The CDR3 DNA follows: TGTGCCACCAGCAGAGAATTGGCCGTACAGTACGAGCAGTACTTC. The full variable domain, completed using reference TRBV15 and TRBJ2-7, is DAMVIQNPRYQVTQFGKPVTLSCSQTLNHNVMYWYQQKSSQAPKLLFHYYDKDFNNEADTPDNFQSRRPNTSFCFLDIRSPGLGDTAMYLCATSRELAVQYEQYFGPGTRLTVT.

The table lists this clonotype with a few counts. This chain connects TRBV20-1 to TRBJ2-7, with D unresolved. Looked up from germline, CDR1 is DFQATT and CDR2 is SNEGSKA (reference sequence). Deletions cut 3 bases from V and 5 bases from J, with 11 bases between. CDR3 length: 12 amino acids. The CDR3, as DNA: TGCAGTGCTAGCTTAGGATCCCACGAGCAGTACTTC. This encodes CSASLGSHEQYF.

The chain carries TRBV7-6 and TRBJ1-4; possibly TRBD1 for D (6 bases). The CDR3 loop spans 15 amino acids. V was trimmed by 0 bases and J by 6 bases, leaving 11 bases between them. Germline V lookup: CDR1 SGHVS, CDR2 FNYEAQ. The CDR3 DNA reads as TGTGCCAGCAGCTTAGCTCCCGGGGGCGATGAAAAACTGTTTTTT. Amino acid sequence: CASSLAPGGDEKLFF.

This chain's CDR3 is CASTTRRIGNEQFF. The CDR3 DNA reads as TGTGCCAGCACCACCCGACGCATCGGCAATGAGCAGTTCTTC. This chain links TRBV12-3 or TRBV12-4 with TRBJ2-1; D ambiguous. V was pared by 7 bases and J by 6 bases, with 16 bases between. The CDR3 runs 14 residues.

The chain employs TRBV7-2 and TRBJ1-2; D remains unclear. Looked up from germline, CDR1 is SGHTA and CDR2 is FQGNSA. CDR3 length: 15 amino acids. V lost 2 bases, J lost 2 bases, and 12 bases lay in between. The CDR3 DNA sequence: TGTGCCAGCAGCTTATTTCGGACGGAGAACTATGGCTACACCTTC. It specifies CASSLFRTENYGYTF.

With respect to this clonotype: The conserved phenylalanine or tryptophan is not found at the CDR3 terminus, so this likely reflects a read error. The V call is TRBV13, the J call TRBJ2-4; 9 bases match TRBD1. With 11 bases clipped from V and 6 bases from J, the junction kept 17 bases outside the gene matches. This CDR3 contains 16 residues. In germline, CDR1 is PRHDT, CDR2 FYEKMQ (reference sequence). In nucleotides, the CDR3 is TGTGCCGCCACCTATAGGGACAGGGAGTACGTAAACATTCAGTACTAC. This gives the protein CAATYRDREYVNIQYY.

The chain couples TRBV20-1 to TRBJ1-1; no reliable D call. This CDR3 is 13 amino acids long. V gave up 3 bases and J gave up 0 bases, with 8 bases separating them. In germline, CDR1 is DFQATT, CDR2 SNEGSKA (reference sequence). CDR3 amino acids: CSASIQMNTEAFF. CDR3 nucleotide sequence: TGCAGTGCTAGTATTCAAATGAACACTGAAGCTTTCTTT.

This clonotype appeared a few times. CDR3 nucleotides: TGTGCCAGCAGCGTAGGTCTTGAAAATTCACCCCTCCACTTT. Protein sequence: CASSVGLENSPLHF. The chain recombines TRBV9 with TRBJ1-6; D is unresolved. The CDR3 runs 14 residues. Germline V gene data show CDR1 as SGDLS and CDR2 as YYNGEE. Trimming shortened V by 0 bases and J by 7 bases, and 8 bases separated the two germline ends.

The chain combines TRBV5-1 with TRBJ2-1; D not resolved. There are 15 residues in the CDR3. Germline V gives CDR1 SGHRS, CDR2 YFSETQ. The ends were cut back, 4 bases at V and 0 bases at J, with 11 bases in the middle. This CDR3 reads CASSLQTGSYNEQFF. Here the CDR3 DNA reads TGCGCCAGCAGCCTCCAGACGGGCTCCTACAATGAGCAGTTCTTC.

This chain uses TRBV7-2 with TRBJ2-7, with 14 nucleotides matching TRBD2. Germline V gene sequence: CDR1 SGHTA, CDR2 FQGNSA. There are 16 residues in the CDR3. The V gene end was trimmed by 4 bases and the J gene end by 4 bases; junction bases not matched to a gene: 6. CDR3 nucleotides: TGTGCCAGCAGCTCGGGACTAGCGGGGGCCCGTTACGAGCAGTACTTC. Protein product: CASSSGLAGARYEQYF.